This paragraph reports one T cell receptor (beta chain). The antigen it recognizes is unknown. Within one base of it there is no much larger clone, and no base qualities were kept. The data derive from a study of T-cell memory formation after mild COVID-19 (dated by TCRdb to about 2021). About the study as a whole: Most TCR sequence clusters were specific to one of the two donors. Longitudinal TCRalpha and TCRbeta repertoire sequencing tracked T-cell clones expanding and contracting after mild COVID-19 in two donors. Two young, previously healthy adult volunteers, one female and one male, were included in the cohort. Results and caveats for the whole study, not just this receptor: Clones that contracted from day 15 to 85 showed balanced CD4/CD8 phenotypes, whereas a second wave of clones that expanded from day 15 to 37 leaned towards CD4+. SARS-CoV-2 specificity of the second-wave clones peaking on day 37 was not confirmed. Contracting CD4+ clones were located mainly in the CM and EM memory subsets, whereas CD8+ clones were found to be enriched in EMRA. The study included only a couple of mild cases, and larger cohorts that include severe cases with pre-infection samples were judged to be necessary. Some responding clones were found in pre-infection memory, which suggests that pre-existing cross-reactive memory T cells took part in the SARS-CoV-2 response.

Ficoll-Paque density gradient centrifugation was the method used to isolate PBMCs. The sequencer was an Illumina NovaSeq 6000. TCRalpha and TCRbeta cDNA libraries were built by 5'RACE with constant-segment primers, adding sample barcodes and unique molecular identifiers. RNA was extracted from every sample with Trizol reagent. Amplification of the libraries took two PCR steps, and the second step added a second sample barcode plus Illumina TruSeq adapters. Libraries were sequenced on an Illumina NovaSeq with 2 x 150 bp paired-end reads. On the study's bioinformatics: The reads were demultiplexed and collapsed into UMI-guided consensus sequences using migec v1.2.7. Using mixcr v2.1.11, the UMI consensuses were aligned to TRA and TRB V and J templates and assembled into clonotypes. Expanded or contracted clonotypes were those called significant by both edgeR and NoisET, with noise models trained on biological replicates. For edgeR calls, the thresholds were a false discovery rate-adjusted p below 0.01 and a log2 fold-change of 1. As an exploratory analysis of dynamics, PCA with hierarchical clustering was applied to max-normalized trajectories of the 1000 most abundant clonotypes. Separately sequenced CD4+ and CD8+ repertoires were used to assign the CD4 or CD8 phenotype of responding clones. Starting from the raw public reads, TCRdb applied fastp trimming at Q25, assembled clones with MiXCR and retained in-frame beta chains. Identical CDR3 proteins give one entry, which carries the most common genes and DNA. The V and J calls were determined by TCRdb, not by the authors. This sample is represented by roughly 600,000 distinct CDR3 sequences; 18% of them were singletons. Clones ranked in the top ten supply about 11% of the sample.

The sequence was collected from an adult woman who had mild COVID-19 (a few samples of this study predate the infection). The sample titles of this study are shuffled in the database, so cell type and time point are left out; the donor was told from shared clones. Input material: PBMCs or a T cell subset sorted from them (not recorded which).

Here the CDR3 is given as CASSKGTSGSYEQYF. The base sequence is TGTGCCAGCAGCAAAGGGACTAGCGGATCCTACGAGCAGTACTTC. Here the chain combines TRBV21-1 and TRBJ2-7; TRBD2, as called in the table, went unchecked against the DNA. TRBV21-1 constitutes a pseudogene. Spanning cysteine to phenylalanine, the CDR3 consists of 15 amino acids. The kept DNA is CDR3 alone, 45 bases in frame from the first base.